What follows are 7 T cell receptor beta chains derived from one specimen sequenced in a study of cytomegalovirus exposure and HLA in healthy donors. 13 Jbeta primers and 60 Vbeta primers were used for the PCR. Using immunoSEQ multiplex PCR, the repertoire was profiled, and TCRdb retains in-frame clones only, with some absent. The sample consists of approximately 140,000 clones, around 70% of them appearing once. Sequencing was carried out using PBMCs. The receptor source for this set is a human donor in good health.

The V and J genes are TRBV5-6 and TRBJ2-4; 7 positions agree with TRBD1. V dropped 0 bases and J dropped 4; count of bases not matched to a gene: 4. Germline V gene sequence: CDR1 SGHDT, CDR2 YYEEEE. The CDR3 sequence is 15 residues long. The CDR3 DNA reads TGTGCCAGCAGCTTGGTGGACAGGCAGAAAAACATTCAGTACTTC. This gives the protein CASSLVDRQKNIQYF.

CDR3 in DNA: TGCGCCAGCAGCCAAGAAGGGGGCCGAGAAAAACTGTTTTTT. This codes for CASSQEGGREKLFF. The chain uses TRBV4-1 and TRBJ1-4; 7 bases map to TRBD1. The CDR3 has 14 amino acids. The germline gives CDR1 MGHRA, CDR2 YSYEKL. J lost 8 bases, V lost 0 bases, and 3 bases had no gene match.

This clone was found a few times. The chain recombines TRBV19 with TRBJ1-4; D is unresolved. V lost 3 bases and J lost 3, with 11 bases in between. The CDR3 totals 15 residues. The germline V gene has CDR1 LNHDA and CDR2 SQIVND (reference sequence). CDR3 sequence reads: CASSIIGSPNEKLFF. CDR3 DNA sequence: TGTGCCAGTAGTATTATCGGGTCGCCTAATGAAAAACTGTTTTTT.

The rearrangement uses TRBV27 and TRBJ2-3, with TRBD1 identical over 7 bases. This CDR3 is built from 14 residues. Germline CDR1 is MNHEY and CDR2 is SMNVEV (reference sequence). With V trimmed by 3 bases and J by 5 bases, 5 bases remained unmatched. CDR3 nucleotides: TGTGCCAGCAGTTTTGAGGGGGCGGGAGATACGCAGTATTTT. This gives the protein CASSFEGAGDTQYF.

This clone was picked up a small number of times. The V and J genes are TRBV5-1 and TRBJ1-6; D is unresolved. From germline, CDR1 is SGHRS and CDR2 YFSETQ. V was cut by 0 bases and J by 8 bases, with 15 bases left in between. There are 16 residues in the CDR3. The CDR3 DNA is TGCGCCAGCAGCTTGGCTATCGATACTTTATATTCACCCCTCCACTTT. Protein product: CASSLAIDTLYSPLHF. The full variable domain, rest sourced from reference TRBV5-1 and TRBJ1-6, is KAGVTQTPRYLIKTRGQQVTLSCSPISGHRSVSWYQQTPGQGLQFLFEYFSETQRNKGNFPGRFSGRQFSNSRSEMNVSTLELGDSALYLCASSLAIDTLYSPLHFGNGTRLTVT.

The V call is TRBV6-5, the J call TRBJ1-5; D is possibly TRBD1 (5 bases). The length of the CDR3 is 15 residues. Germline-derived CDR1 and CDR2 are MNHEY and SVGAGI. Trimming took 6 bases from V and 0 from J, leaving 12 bases between them. The DNA of the CDR3 is TGTGCCAGCAGCTCTACAGGATATAGCAATCAGCCCCAGCATTTT. Translating gives CASSSTGYSNQPQHF.

This clone turned up a few times. V is TRBV7-2 and J is TRBJ2-2, with D possibly matching TRBD1 (6 bases). Germline-derived CDR1 and CDR2 are SGHTA and FQGNSA. Trimming took off 11 bases at V and 3 bases at J, with 19 bases between the two ends. The CDR3 sequence is 15 residues long. CDR3 loop: CAAGQGSKDTGELFF. In nucleotides, the CDR3 is TGTGCCGCCGGCCAGGGGAGTAAGGACACCGGGGAGCTGTTTTTT.